Sequencing of this T cell receptor beta chain was carried out in a study of blood T cell repertoires in COVID-19. In the study overall: Researchers got acute and convalescent COVID-19 samples from the United States, Italy and Spain.

The CDR3 is 15 amino acids. V was pared by 1 base and J by 12 bases, with 9 bases of the junction left unmatched. CDR1 is SGHAT and CDR2 is FQNNGV in the germline V gene. Libraries were prepared by immunoSEQ multiplex PCR; TCRdb keeps only in-frame clonotypes and omits some of them. The sample has about 200,000 clones; 70% to 85% are singletons. The sample taken for sequencing was peripheral blood. This sequence joins TRBV11-2 and TRBJ2-6; 7 nucleotides match TRBD1. The sequence was collected from a human donor with acute or convalescent COVID-19. The donor label of this sample is uncertain. CDR3 nucleotide sequence: TGTGCCAGCAGCTTAGGGACAGGAGGTCCGGGCGTCCTGACTTTC. It specifies CASSLGTGGPGVLTF. Full variable domain (remainder filled in from reference TRBV11-2 and TRBJ2-6): EAGVAQSPRYKIIEKRQSVAFWCNPISGHATLYWYQQILGQGPKLLIQFQNNGVVDDSQLPKDRFSAERLKGVDSTLKIQPAKLEDSAVYLCASSLGTGGPGVLTFGAGSRLTVL.